The clone carrying this TCR beta chain has a count of ten or more. Its cognate antigen is unknown. V shed 5 bases, J shed 8 bases, and the junction held 7 bases outside the gene matches. CDR1 and CDR2 (germline): MNHEY, SMNVEV (reference sequence). CDR3 length: 16 amino acids. This sample is part of a study of CD8 T cells in ankylosing spondylitis. It was by quantitative 5'-RACE with molecular barcodes that TCR beta libraries were made. TCRdb called the 5' RACE reads again in MiXCR, with one record for every CDR3 protein. Here the sample spans fewer than 550,000 distinct CDR3 sequences, 5.3% being singletons. Points from the study as a whole: A subset of motif variants has previously been described in the synovial fluid and blood of reactive arthritis. There was reportedly significant enrichment of clones that were disease-linked in matched ankylosing spondylitis synovial fluid. Ankylosing spondylitis blood appeared to be characterized by a TCR beta motif of about 8 highly homologous variants.

The J gene is TRBJ2-3, the V gene TRBV27, with 16 bases lining up with TRBD2. Sequencing was carried out using blood, either unsorted or a sorted T cell fraction (not recorded which). This TCR derives from a male donor with ankylosing spondylitis. The CDR3: CASSLGTSGRGTTQYF. CDR3 nucleotides: TGTGCCAGCAGTCTAGGGACTAGCGGGAGGGGGACTACGCAGTATTTT.